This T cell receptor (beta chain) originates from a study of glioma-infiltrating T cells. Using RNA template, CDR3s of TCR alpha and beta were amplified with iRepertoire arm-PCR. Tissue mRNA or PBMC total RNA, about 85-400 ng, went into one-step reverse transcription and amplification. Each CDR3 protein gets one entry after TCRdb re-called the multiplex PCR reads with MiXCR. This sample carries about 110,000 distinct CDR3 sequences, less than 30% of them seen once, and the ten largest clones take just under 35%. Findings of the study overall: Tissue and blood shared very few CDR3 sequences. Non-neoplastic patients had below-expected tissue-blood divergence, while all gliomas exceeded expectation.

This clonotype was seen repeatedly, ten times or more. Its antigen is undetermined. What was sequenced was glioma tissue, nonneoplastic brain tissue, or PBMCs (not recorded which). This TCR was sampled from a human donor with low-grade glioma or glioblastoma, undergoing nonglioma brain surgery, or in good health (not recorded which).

The CDR3 protein is CSARQTGSTDTQYF. CDR3 coding DNA: TGCAGTGCTAGACAGACAGGAAGCACAGATACGCAGTATTTT. The genes are TRBV20-1 and TRBJ2-3, with D tentatively TRBD1 (6 bases). With 2 bases removed from V and 0 bases from J, the gap between germline ends came to 9 bases. This CDR3 comprises 14 residues. Germline CDR1 DFQATT, CDR2 SNEGSKA (reference sequence).